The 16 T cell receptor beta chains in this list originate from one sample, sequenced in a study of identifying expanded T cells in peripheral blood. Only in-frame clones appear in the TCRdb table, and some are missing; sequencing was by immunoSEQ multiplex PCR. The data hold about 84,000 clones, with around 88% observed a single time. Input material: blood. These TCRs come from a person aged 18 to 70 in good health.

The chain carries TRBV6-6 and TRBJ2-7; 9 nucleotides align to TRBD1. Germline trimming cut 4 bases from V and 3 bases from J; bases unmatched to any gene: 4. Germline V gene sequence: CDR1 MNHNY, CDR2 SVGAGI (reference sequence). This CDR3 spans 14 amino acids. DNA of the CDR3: TGTGCCAGCAGTTCACGGGACAGGGTCTACGAGCAGTACTTC. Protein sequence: CASSSRDRVYEQYF.

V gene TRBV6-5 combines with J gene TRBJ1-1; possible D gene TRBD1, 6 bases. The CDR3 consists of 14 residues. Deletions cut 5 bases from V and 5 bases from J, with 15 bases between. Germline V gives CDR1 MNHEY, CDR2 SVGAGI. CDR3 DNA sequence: TGTGCCAGCAGTCAACGGTCTCAGGGGACTGAAGCTTTCTTT. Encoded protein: CASSQRSQGTEAFF.

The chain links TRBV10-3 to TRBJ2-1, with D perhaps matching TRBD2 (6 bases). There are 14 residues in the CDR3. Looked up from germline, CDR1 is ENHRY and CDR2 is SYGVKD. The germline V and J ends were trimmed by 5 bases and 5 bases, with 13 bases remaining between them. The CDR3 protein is CAISPRLGNNEQFF. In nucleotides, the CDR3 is TGTGCCATCAGTCCTAGACTAGGAAACAATGAGCAGTTCTTC.

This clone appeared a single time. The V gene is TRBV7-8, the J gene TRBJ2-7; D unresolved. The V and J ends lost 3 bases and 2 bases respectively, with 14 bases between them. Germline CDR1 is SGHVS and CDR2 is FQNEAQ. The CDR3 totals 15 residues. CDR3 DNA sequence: TGTGCCAGCAGCTTTGGACCTAAGGTGGCCTACGAGCAGTACTTC. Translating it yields CASSFGPKVAYEQYF. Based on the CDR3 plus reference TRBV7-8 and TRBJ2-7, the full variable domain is GAGVSQSPRYKVAKRGQDVALRCDPISGHVSLFWYQQALGQGPEFLTYFQNEAQLDKSGLPSDRFFAERPEGSVSTLKIQRTQQEDSAVYLCASSFGPKVAYEQYFGPGTRLTVT.

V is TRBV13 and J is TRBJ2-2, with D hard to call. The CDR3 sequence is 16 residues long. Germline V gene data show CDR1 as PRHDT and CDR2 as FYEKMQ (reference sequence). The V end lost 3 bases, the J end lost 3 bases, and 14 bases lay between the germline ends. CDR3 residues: CASSFSPTSDTGELFF. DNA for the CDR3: TGTGCCAGCAGCTTCAGCCCGACCTCGGACACCGGGGAGCTGTTTTTT.

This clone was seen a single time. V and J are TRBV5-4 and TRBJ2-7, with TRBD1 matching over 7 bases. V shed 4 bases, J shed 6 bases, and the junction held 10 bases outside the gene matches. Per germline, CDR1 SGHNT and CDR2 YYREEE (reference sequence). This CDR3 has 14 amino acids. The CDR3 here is CASSPPGQHSEQYF. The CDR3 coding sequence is TGTGCCAGCAGCCCGCCGGGACAGCATTCCGAGCAGTACTTC.

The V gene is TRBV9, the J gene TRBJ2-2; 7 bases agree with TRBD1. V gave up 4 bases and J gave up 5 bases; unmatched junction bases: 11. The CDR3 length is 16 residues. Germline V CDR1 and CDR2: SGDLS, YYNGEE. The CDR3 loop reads CASSYRTGTGTGELFF. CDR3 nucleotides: TGTGCCAGCAGCTACCGGACAGGCACGGGGACCGGGGAGCTGTTTTTT.

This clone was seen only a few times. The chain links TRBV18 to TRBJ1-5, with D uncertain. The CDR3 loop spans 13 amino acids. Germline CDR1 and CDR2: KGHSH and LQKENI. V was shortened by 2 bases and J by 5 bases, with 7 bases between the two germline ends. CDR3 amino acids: CASSPGGDQPQHF. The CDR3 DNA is TGTGCCAGCTCACCAGGCGGGGATCAGCCCCAGCATTTT.

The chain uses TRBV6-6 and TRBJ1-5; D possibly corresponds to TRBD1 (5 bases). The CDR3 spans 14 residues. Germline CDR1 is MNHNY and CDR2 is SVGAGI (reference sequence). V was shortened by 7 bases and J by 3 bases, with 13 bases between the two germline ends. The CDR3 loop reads CASKLVGDNQPQHF. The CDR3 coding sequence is TGTGCCAGCAAATTAGTAGGGGACAATCAGCCCCAGCATTTT.

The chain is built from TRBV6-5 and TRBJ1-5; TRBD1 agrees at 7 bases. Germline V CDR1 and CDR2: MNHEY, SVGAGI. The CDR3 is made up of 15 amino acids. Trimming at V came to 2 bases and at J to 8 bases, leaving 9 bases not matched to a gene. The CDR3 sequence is CASSYTGQLLEPQHF. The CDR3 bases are TGTGCCAGCAGTTACACGGGACAGCTGTTGGAGCCCCAGCATTTT.

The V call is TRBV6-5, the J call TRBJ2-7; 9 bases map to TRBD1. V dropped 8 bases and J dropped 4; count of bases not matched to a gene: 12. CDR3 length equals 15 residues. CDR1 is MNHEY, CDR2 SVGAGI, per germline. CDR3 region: CASRGAGTGQYEQYF. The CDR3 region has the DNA TGTGCCAGCCGAGGAGCCGGGACAGGGCAATACGAGCAGTACTTC.

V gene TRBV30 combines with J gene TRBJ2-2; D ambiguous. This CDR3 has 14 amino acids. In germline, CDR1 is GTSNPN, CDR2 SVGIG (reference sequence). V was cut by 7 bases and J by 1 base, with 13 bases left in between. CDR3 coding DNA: TGTGCCTCACCAGGCAGAGGGAACACCGGGGAGCTGTTTTTT. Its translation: CASPGRGNTGELFF.

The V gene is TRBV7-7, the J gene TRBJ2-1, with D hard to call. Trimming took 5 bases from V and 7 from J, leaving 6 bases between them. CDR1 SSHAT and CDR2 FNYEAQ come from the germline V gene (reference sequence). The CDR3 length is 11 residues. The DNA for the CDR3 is TGTGCCAGCAGCACCGGTAATGAGCAGTTCTTC. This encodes CASSTGNEQFF.

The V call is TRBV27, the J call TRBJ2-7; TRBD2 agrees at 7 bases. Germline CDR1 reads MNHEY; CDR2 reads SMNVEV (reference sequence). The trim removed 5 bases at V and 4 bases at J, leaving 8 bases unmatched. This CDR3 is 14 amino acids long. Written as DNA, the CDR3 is TGTGCCAGCAGTCTCGGAAGGGGAGGGTACGAGCAGTACTTC. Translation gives CASSLGRGGYEQYF.

For the CDR3, the DNA is TGTGCCAGCCACGTGCAAGGGACAGGGGCTGAAGCTTTCTTT. Its protein product is CASHVQGTGAEAFF. The chain combines TRBV6-1 with TRBJ1-1; 10 bases align to TRBD1. J gave up 6 bases and V 8 bases, and 9 bases lay outside the gene matches. Germline values: CDR1 MNHNS, CDR2 SASEGT. The CDR3 covers 14 residues.

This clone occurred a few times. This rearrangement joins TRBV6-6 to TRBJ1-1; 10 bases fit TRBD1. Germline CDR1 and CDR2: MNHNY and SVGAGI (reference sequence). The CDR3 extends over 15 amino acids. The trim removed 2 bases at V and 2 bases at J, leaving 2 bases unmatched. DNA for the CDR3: TGTGCCAGCAGTTACCTGACAGGGGGCAACACTGAAGCTTTCTTT. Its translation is CASSYLTGGNTEAFF.